The entry below describes one TCR beta chain. This clonotype occurred a few times. It lacks a known antigen. No quality values exist for individual bases; no much larger clone is one base distant. These data originate in a study (dated by TCRdb to 2015 to 2016). V loses 2 bases of germline sequence and J loses 3 bases, and the interval between the two ends is 8 bases. CDR1 and CDR2 were assigned from the germline V gene as SGHRS and YFSETQ. Spanning cysteine to phenylalanine, the CDR3 consists of 13 amino acids. Just CDR3 DNA is preserved here, 39 bases in frame from base 1. The method was RT-PCR. Sequenced using an Illumina MiSeq. Using fastp at Q25 and MiXCR, TCRdb reprocessed the public reads and kept productive beta chains. CDR3 protein sequences are deduplicated, and each keeps its most common genes and DNA. A total of 550,000 to 750,000 distinct CDR3 sequences appear in this sample, approximately 14% of them only once. The ten largest clones take up 3.6% of the sample.

This receptor was obtained from a female donor in good health, serving as a healthy control. The chain was built from TRBV5-1 and TRBJ1-1; the D gene lacks a confident call. Sequencing was performed on memory CD4+ T cells from blood. The CDR3 sequence is CASSFRRDTEAFF. The base sequence is TGCGCCAGCAGCTTCAGGCGGGACACTGAAGCTTTCTTT.